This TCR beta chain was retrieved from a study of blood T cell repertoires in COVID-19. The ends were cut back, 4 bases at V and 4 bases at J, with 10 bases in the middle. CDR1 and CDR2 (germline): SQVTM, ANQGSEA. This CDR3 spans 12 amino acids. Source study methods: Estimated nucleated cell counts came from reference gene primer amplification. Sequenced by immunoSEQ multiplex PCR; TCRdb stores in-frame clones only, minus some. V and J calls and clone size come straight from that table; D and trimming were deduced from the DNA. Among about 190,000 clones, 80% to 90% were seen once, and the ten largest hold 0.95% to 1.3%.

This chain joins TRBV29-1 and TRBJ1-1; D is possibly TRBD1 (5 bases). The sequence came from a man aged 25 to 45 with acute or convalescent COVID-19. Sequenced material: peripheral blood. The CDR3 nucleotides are TGCAGCGTTGGGGGCAGGACCACTGAAGCTTTCTTT. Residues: CSVGGRTTEAFF.